This T cell receptor beta chain was retrieved from a study of blood T cell repertoires in COVID-19. Turning to the study itself: Specimens from acute and convalescent COVID-19 originated in the United States, Italy and Spain. PBMCs, B-cell-depleted T cells, or T cells were the source of the cDNA or gDNA that made up the material.

A Seattle source enrolled patients during active infection and followed them longitudinally. Authors' processing steps: Amplification of reference gene primers was used by the study to estimate nucleated cell counts. The repertoire was sequenced with immunoSEQ multiplex PCR; TCRdb's copy has only in-frame clones and lacks some. V, J and clone size were drawn from that table, and D and trimming were deduced from the DNA. The sample has approximately 70,000 clones, 87% seen once; the top ten hold roughly 3.1%. The CDR3 runs 14 residues. V lost 5 bases to trimming and J lost 8 bases; unmatched junction nucleotides: 8. CDR1 is MGHRA and CDR2 is YSYEKL in the germline V gene.

The chain uses TRBV4-1 and TRBJ2-1; 8 nucleotides match TRBD1. The clonotype comes from a woman aged 45-60 years with COVID-19, enrolled during active disease. The sample consisted of peripheral blood. The CDR3 loop is CASSERPGGDEQFF. CDR3 nucleotide sequence: TGCGCCAGCAGCGAACGTCCAGGGGGCGATGAGCAGTTCTTC.